This TCR beta chain was recorded in a study of T cell responses to AZD1222 COVID-19 vaccine (dated by TCRdb to 2020 to 2023). About the full investigation: AZD1222 recipients whose second dose came at about 4 weeks and those whose second dose came at about 12 weeks were combined into one group, since spike-specific TCR depth and breadth did not differ between the two schedules. A total of under 250 trial participants underwent TCR sequencing, of whom more than 200 had received two doses of AZD1222 and 26 had received two doses of the MenACWY control vaccine. Trial participants were enrolled by age into 18-55, 56-69 and 70-plus year subgroups, with 148, 28 and 57 TCR-sequenced participants respectively.

From a lookup of the germline V gene, CDR1 and CDR2 are WSHSY and SAAADI. The CDR3 spans 15 residues, from the cysteine through the phenylalanine. Only the CDR3 DNA stays, 45 bases, in frame from base 1. V has 2 bases trimmed and J has 6 bases trimmed; junction bases matching no gene number 4. The CDR3 regions of human TCRbeta chains were subjected to immunosequencing. On the study's bioinformatics: Repertoire TCRs were matched against a reference library of SARS-CoV-2-specific TCRs generated with the MIRA antigen-specificity platform. Breadth was defined as the fraction of unique TCRs that were SARS-CoV-2-associated, and depth was defined as the fraction of total T cells that were SARS-CoV-2-associated. Using the MIRA data, each spike-specific TCR was assigned both to the spike region to which the TCR was reactive and to a CD4 or CD8 class. Log10-transformed breadth and depth values were compared by one-way ANOVA with Sidak's multiple comparisons tests. What TCRdb holds here is the immuneACCESS table cut down to in-frame rearrangements. Part of the clones is not present; checked against another copy, under half of the missing clones reflect an unresolved V gene, and the others are unexplained. The V and J calls and clone size come from that table; D and trimming were worked out from the DNA. The sample table shows over 90,000 clones, and almost 85% are seen once. The ten largest clones capture approximately 17% of the sample.

Taken with the paper, the label for time point translates to: baseline before first vaccination. Vaccinee samples came from UK trials COV001 and COV002, including a single-blind randomized controlled phase 2/3 trial of AZD1222 (ChAdOx1 nCoV-19) in healthy adults. Trial participant PBMC samples were collected at day 0 and day 28 after the second dose for TCRbeta chain sequencing. The investigation overall reported the following: The whole spike protein was spanned by vaccine-associated CD4 TCRs, and dominant responses were seen in regions 160-218 and 743-854. Because no day 14 peak-response samples were available, repertoires were characterized only after the peak T cell response. Reportedly, close to half of the unique spike-specific TCRs recognized epitopes lying outside the regions that are mutated in the B.1.351 and B.1.1.7 variants. After two AZD1222 doses, both the breadth and the depth of spike-specific TCRs were significantly higher than at day 0 and than in MenACWY recipients. In the small 56-69-year group, the increase in depth fell short of significance, most likely because of low power. Most participants were white British and females outnumbered males, and the authors suggested that clonal diversity may have been underestimated. Conclusions about previously exposed vaccinees are limited, since just five to seven AZD1222 recipients were seropositive for SARS-CoV-2 at baseline.

As concerns this clone: What antigen it recognizes has not been identified. Base qualities are missing; no much larger clone stands one base away.

The V and J genes are TRBV10-2 and TRBJ1-5, and 10 junction bases match TRBD1. The receptor was derived from an adult in good health. The material sequenced was peripheral blood, taken on day 0 of AZD1222 vaccination. The DNA sequence is TGCGCCAGCAGTGAGGGACAGGGGGTTAGTCAGCCCCAGCATTTT. It translates to CASSEGQGVSQPQHF.